This note documents a single TCR beta chain sequence. Its antigen is not known. Germline V lookup: CDR1 MGHDK, CDR2 SYGVNS. The CDR3 is made up of 16 amino acids. V lost 2 bases and J 5 bases, leaving 15 bases between the germline ends. A CD45RA-negative memory subset and a CD45RA+ naive subset were separated from the CD4+ cells. This table comes from immunoSEQ multiplex PCR, and its TCRdb copy is limited to in-frame clones, with some not included. The table has 2,500,000 or so clones, 93% seen once. This entry comes from a study of shared clonotypes between healthy human individuals. Findings and limits, study-wide: Among donors, sharing of clonotypes was expected to be affected by sequencing depth. Sharing across four donors was highest in naive CD4 (approximately 5%) and lowest in memory CD8 (roughly 0.4%).

The sequence derives from a man between 18 and 29 years old in good health. Some clones in this sample may be carry-over from other donors' samples. Sequencing was carried out using naive CD4+ T cells from PBMCs. Subset denoted: CD45RA+ positively selected. The chain joins TRBV25-1 to TRBJ2-2; unclear D gene. The CDR3 reads CASSEKTRIRTGELFF. The CDR3 nucleotides are TGTGCCAGCAGTGAAAAGACCAGGATACGGACCGGGGAGCTGTTTTTT.